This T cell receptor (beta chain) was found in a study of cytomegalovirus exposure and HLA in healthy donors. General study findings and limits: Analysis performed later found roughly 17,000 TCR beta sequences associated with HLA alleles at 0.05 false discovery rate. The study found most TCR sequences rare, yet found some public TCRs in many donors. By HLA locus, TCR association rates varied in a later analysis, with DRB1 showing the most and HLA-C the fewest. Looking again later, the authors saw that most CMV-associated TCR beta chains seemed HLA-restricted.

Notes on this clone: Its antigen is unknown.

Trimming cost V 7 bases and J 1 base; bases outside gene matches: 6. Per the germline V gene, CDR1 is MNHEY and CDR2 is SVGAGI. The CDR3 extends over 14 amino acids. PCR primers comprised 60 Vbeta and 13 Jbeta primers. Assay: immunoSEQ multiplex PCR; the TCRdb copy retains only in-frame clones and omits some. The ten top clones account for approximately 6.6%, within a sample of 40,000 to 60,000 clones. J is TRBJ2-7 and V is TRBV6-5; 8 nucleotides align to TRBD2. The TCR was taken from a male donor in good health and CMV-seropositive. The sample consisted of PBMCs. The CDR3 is CASKRGMISYEQYF. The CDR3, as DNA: TGTGCCAGCAAGCGGGGGATGATTTCCTACGAGCAGTACTTC.